These 7 T cell receptor beta chains were all obtained from the same sample, sequenced in a study of blood T cells in healthy people across ages. For the second PCR, which ran for roughly 6 to 12 cycles, a sample-barcoded 5' primer and a J-beta primer mix were used. Via MiXCR, TCRdb re-called the 5' RACE reads, giving one row per CDR3 protein. The table lists some 690,000 distinct CDR3 sequences, approximately 21% of them singletons, with roughly a fifth in the top ten. The sequenced sample was blood. The receptors derive from a man aged 70-80 years in good health.

This clonotype appeared many times. The V and J genes are TRBV7-2 and TRBJ2-7; D unresolved. The ends were cut back, 5 bases at V and 2 bases at J, with 10 bases in the middle. The CDR3 has 13 residues. Per the germline V gene, CDR1 is SGHTA and CDR2 is FQGNSA. The CDR3 sequence: CASSLWKAYEQYV. Written as DNA, the CDR3 is TGTGCCAGCAGCCTGTGGAAAGCCTACGAGCAGTACGTC.

This clonotype was detected many times. The J gene is TRBJ2-6, the V gene TRBV5-8; D not resolved. Germline values: CDR1 SGHTS, CDR2 YDEGEE. The CDR3 has 13 amino acids. The V gene lost 7 bases and the J gene lost 1 base, with 6 bases spanning the gap. CDR3 amino acids: CASGWSGANVLTF. The DNA for the CDR3 is TGTGCCAGCGGGTGGTCTGGGGCCAACGTCCTGACTTTC.

This clonotype was counted a few times. This rearrangement joins TRBV6-5 to TRBJ2-7; TRBD1 matches at 7 bases. Germline assignment: CDR1 MNHEY and CDR2 SVGAGI. With V trimmed by 6 bases and J by 2 bases, 4 bases remained unmatched. This CDR3 region has 13 residues. Here the CDR3 DNA reads TGTGCCAGCAGCCGGGACAGCACCTACGAGCAGTACTTC. Residues: CASSRDSTYEQYF.

V usage is TRBV5-5 and J usage is TRBJ2-1; D may match TRBD1 or TRBD2 (5 bases each). The CDR3 is made up of 13 amino acids. V was pared by 4 bases and J by 16 bases, with 21 bases between. Germline CDR1 and CDR2: SGHKS and YYEKEE (reference sequence). In nucleotides, the CDR3 is TGTGCCAGCAGCGCCTCATTAGACGGGACCCTTTTCTTC. Translation: CASSASLDGTLFF.

The J gene is TRBJ1-1, the V gene TRBV12-3 or TRBV12-4; no firm D call. The CDR3 is 13 amino acids. The ends were cut back, 6 bases at V and 4 bases at J, with 12 bases in the middle. The CDR3 here is CASRNARGTEAFF. DNA of the CDR3: TGTGCCAGCAGAAATGCGCGAGGCACTGAAGCTTTCTTT.

This clonotype was found many times. The chain employs TRBV2 and TRBJ1-2; 10 nucleotides line up with TRBD1. V shed 5 bases and J 2 bases; nucleotides not matched to a gene: 2. Germline V lookup: CDR1 SNHLY, CDR2 FYNNEI. The CDR3 length is 14 residues. CDR3 protein: CASSRDRGNYGYTF. CDR3 bases: TGTGCCAGCAGTCGGGACAGGGGCAACTATGGCTACACCTTC. The full variable domain, with the rest looked up from reference TRBV2 and TRBJ1-2, is EPEVTQTPSHQVTQMGQEVILRCVPISNHLYFYWYRQILGQKVEFLVSFYNNEISEKSEIFDDQFSVERPDGSNFTLKIRSTKLEDSAMYFCASSRDRGNYGYTFGSGTRLTVV.

The rearrangement uses TRBV12-3 or TRBV12-4 and TRBJ2-4; 12 bases map to TRBD2. The CDR3 has 17 residues. The V segment lost 6 bases and the J segment 0 bases; nucleotides outside the gene matches: 6. DNA for the CDR3: TGTGCCAGCAGCCCGGGACTAGCGGGTTTAGCCAAAAACATTCAGTACTTC. As protein: CASSPGLAGLAKNIQYF.